What follows is one TCR beta chain and its context. The antigen is undetermined. This sample is part of a study of shared clonotypes between healthy human individuals. General observations from the study: Naive subsets tended to show greater estimated richness than memory subsets.

Original methodology: Filtering differed since immunoSEQ provided only junctions, with no quality scores. Clones were read by immunoSEQ multiplex PCR, and TCRdb kept only the in-frame ones, dropping some. V, J and clone size derive from that table, while D and trimming were established from the DNA sequence. This table holds around 2.3 million clones, 90% to 96% found once. The germline gives CDR1 MNHNS, CDR2 SASEGT. The germline V and J ends were trimmed by 9 bases and 3 bases, with 11 bases remaining between them. The length of the CDR3 is 13 residues. Sequences were obtained from naive CD4+ T cells sorted from blood. This sample's subset: CD45RA+ positively selected. J is TRBJ2-2 and V is TRBV6-1, with D possibly TRBD2 on 5 matching bases. The TCR was taken from a man between 18 and 35 years old in good health. CDR3 region: CASLGRDTGELFF. CDR3 bases: TGTGCCAGTCTAGGGCGGGACACCGGGGAGCTGTTTTTT.